These 25 T cell receptor beta chains were all obtained from the same sample, sequenced in a study of blood T cell repertoires in COVID-19. Produced via immunoSEQ multiplex PCR; TCRdb's table is partial and in-frame only. The sample has tens of thousands of clones, approximately 85% seen once. The sample consisted of peripheral blood. These receptors originate from a human donor in a cohort sampled during active COVID-19.

The genes are TRBV19 and TRBJ2-3; 12 nucleotides agree with TRBD2. Trimming at V came to 4 bases and at J to 3 bases, leaving 2 bases not matched to a gene. CDR1 and CDR2 (germline): LNHDA, SQIVND (reference sequence). The CDR3 runs to 15 residues. The CDR3 region is CASSKLAGGTDTQYF. The CDR3 DNA sequence: TGTGCCAGTAGTAAACTAGCGGGGGGAACAGATACGCAGTATTTT.

V usage is TRBV7-2 and J usage is TRBJ2-1; D is possibly TRBD1 (5 bases). This CDR3 contains 13 residues. Germline CDR1 reads SGHTA; CDR2 reads FQGNSA. V shed 4 bases and J shed 8 bases, with 12 bases lying between them. The CDR3 DNA reads as TGTGCCAGCAGCTCACAGGCAGTAGATGAGCAGTTCTTC. Amino acid sequence: CASSSQAVDEQFF.

The sample holds one count of this clone. The junction shows a germline mismatch at one end, possibly a read error. J is TRBJ1-3 and V is TRBV7-2; TRBD1 matches 10 bases. The CDR3 consists of 15 residues. The germline V gene encodes CDR1 SGHTA and CDR2 FQGNSA. The CDR3 is CASSLRGESTGTGDF. Written as DNA, the CDR3 is TGTGCCAGCAGCTTAAGGGGGGAATCGACCGGGACAGGGGATTTT.

The chain is built from TRBV10-3 and TRBJ2-1; 8 nucleotides match TRBD2. The trim removed 2 bases at V and 3 bases at J, leaving 3 bases unmatched. The CDR3 contains 15 residues. Germline-derived CDR1 and CDR2 are ENHRY and SYGVKD. In DNA, the CDR3 is TGTGCCATCAGTGAGCCAAGCGGGGGCTACAATGAGCAGTTCTTC. Amino acids: CAISEPSGGYNEQFF.

The V gene is TRBV7-2, the J gene TRBJ1-2; possibly TRBD1 for D (5 bases). V lost 4 bases and J 0 bases, leaving 12 bases between the germline ends. CDR1 is SGHTA and CDR2 is FQGNSA in the germline V gene. This CDR3 has 15 amino acids. CDR3 in DNA: TGTGCCAGCAGCTCGTCCAGGGTCTCTAACTATGGCTACACCTTC. As protein: CASSSSRVSNYGYTF.

V gene TRBV12-5 combines with J gene TRBJ1-1; TRBD1 matches 7 bases. CDR1 is LGHNT, CDR2 FRNRAP, per germline. The CDR3 runs 14 residues. V was pared by 6 bases and J by 4 bases, with 8 bases of the junction left unmatched. The CDR3 loop is CASGTTGAGTEAFF. In DNA form, the CDR3 reads TGTGCTAGTGGAACCACAGGGGCGGGCACTGAAGCTTTCTTT.

The chain has TRBV3-1 (or the pseudogene TRBV3-2) and TRBJ2-3; 9 nucleotides match TRBD1. The CDR3 contains 16 residues. Per germline, CDR1 LGHDT and CDR2 YNNKEL (reference sequence). J was trimmed by 6 bases and V by 4 bases; bases with no gene match: 11. The CDR3 loop is CASSRPQGARTDTQYF. The CDR3 bases are TGTGCCAGCAGCCGCCCACAGGGGGCCAGAACGGATACGCAGTATTTT.

The chain joins TRBV12-3 or TRBV12-4 to TRBJ1-2; D is ambiguous. Trimming took off 3 bases at V and 5 bases at J, with 4 bases between the two ends. The CDR3 has 11 residues. CDR3 loop: CASSFNYGYTF. The DNA for the CDR3 is TGTGCCAGCAGTTTCAATTATGGCTACACCTTC.

This clone has only a few counts. The chain combines TRBV7-6 with TRBJ2-1; the match to TRBD2 covers 8 bases. With 4 bases clipped from V and 6 bases from J, the junction kept 5 bases outside the gene matches. There are 14 residues in the CDR3. Germline CDR1 reads SGHVS; CDR2 reads FNYEAQ. DNA of the CDR3: TGTGCCAGCAGCTCTTCCGGGACTAGCAATGAGCAGTTCTTC. This sequence encodes CASSSSGTSNEQFF.

The rearrangement uses TRBV6-6 and TRBJ2-5, with 15 bases aligning to TRBD2. The CDR3 covers 19 residues. Per germline, CDR1 MNHNY and CDR2 SVGAGI (reference sequence). Trimming removed 5 bases from V and 2 bases from J; junction bases left unmatched: 12. Here the CDR3 reads CASSPRTSGGAGYQETQYF. As DNA, the CDR3 is TGTGCCAGCAGTCCACGGACTAGCGGGGGGGCCGGGTATCAAGAGACCCAGTACTTC.

The chain has TRBV19 and TRBJ1-5, with 7 positions matching TRBD1. Per germline, CDR1 LNHDA and CDR2 SQIVND (reference sequence). The CDR3 is 14 residues long. Trimming cost V 3 bases and J 7 bases; bases outside gene matches: 6. CDR3 sequence (DNA): TGTGCCAGTAGTATCGGCACAGGGGAACAGCCCCAGCATTTT. Translating gives CASSIGTGEQPQHF.

CDR3 sequence (DNA): TGTGCCAGCACGCGACAGGGGGCGAACAGCTATGGCTACACCTTC. This translates into CASTRQGANSYGYTF. The rearrangement joins TRBV19 to TRBJ1-2, with 10 bases fitting TRBD1. V lost 9 bases and J lost 4; bases outside the gene matches: 11. Germline V gives CDR1 LNHDA, CDR2 SQIVND (reference sequence). CDR3 length equals 15 residues.

J is TRBJ2-5 and V is TRBV5-1, with 11 bases fitting TRBD2. This CDR3 has 14 residues. Germline CDR1 is SGHRS and CDR2 is YFSETQ. The J segment lost 10 bases and the V segment lost 1 base, leaving 6 bases of the junction unmatched. The chain's CDR3 is CASSLTSGGAGQYF. CDR3 nucleotide sequence: TGCGCCAGCAGCTTGACTAGCGGGGGTGCGGGCCAGTACTTC. The entire variable domain, with the rest obtained from reference TRBV5-1 and TRBJ2-5, is as follows: KAGVTQTPRYLIKTRGQQVTLSCSPISGHRSVSWYQQTPGQGLQFLFEYFSETQRNKGNFPGRFSGRQFSNSRSEMNVSTLELGDSALYLCASSLTSGGAGQYFGPGTRLLVL.

The chain is built from TRBV5-6 and TRBJ1-2, with 8 bases lining up with TRBD1. The CDR3 spans 15 residues. V shed 7 bases, J shed 4 bases, and the junction held 12 bases outside the gene matches. In germline, CDR1 is SGHDT, CDR2 YYEEEE. In DNA form, the CDR3 reads TGTGCCAGCCGTGGGGAGGACAGGGAGGCCTATGGCTACACCTTC. Translating it yields CASRGEDREAYGYTF.

V is TRBV5-4 and J is TRBJ2-1; 8 nucleotides match TRBD1. With 0 bases clipped from V and 6 bases from J, the junction kept 11 bases outside the gene matches. Germline V gives CDR1 SGHNT, CDR2 YYREEE (reference sequence). The CDR3 sequence is 17 residues long. CDR3 in DNA: TGTGCCAGCAGCTTGGATCTTCCCGGGACAGGCCTCAATGAGCAGTTCTTC. It yields the protein CASSLDLPGTGLNEQFF. Based on the CDR3 plus reference TRBV5-4 and TRBJ2-1, the full variable domain is ETGVTQSPTHLIKTRGQQVTLRCSSQSGHNTVSWYQQALGQGPQFIFQYYREEENGRGNFPPRFSGLQFPNYSSELNVNALELDDSALYLCASSLDLPGTGLNEQFFGPGTRLTVL.

The V call is TRBV6-6, the J call TRBJ1-4; 8 bases align to TRBD1. The CDR3 loop spans 15 amino acids. The ends lost 5 bases at V and 7 bases at J; junction bases unmatched: 9. Germline values: CDR1 MNHNY, CDR2 SVGAGI (reference sequence). The DNA for the CDR3 is TGTGCCAGCAGTCCCCCCGGGACAGGACGTGAAAAACTGTTTTTT. It specifies CASSPPGTGREKLFF.

This sequence joins TRBV5-4 and TRBJ2-7; D may be TRBD1 (5 bases). The CDR3 loop spans 14 amino acids. Trimming cost V 4 bases and J 0 bases, with 11 bases left between them. Germline V CDR1 and CDR2: SGHNT, YYREEE (reference sequence). The CDR3 DNA reads TGTGCCAGCAGCCCAGGGCGCGGCTCCTACGAGCAGTACTTC. Amino acid sequence: CASSPGRGSYEQYF.

Points on this clone: The junction departs from germline at one end; a sequencing error may be responsible. The chain is built from TRBV12-3 or TRBV12-4 and TRBJ2-1; D unclear. This CDR3 spans 11 amino acids. This CDR3 reads CASSLYSEQFF. Here the CDR3 DNA reads TGTGCCAGCAGTTTATACAGTGAGCAGTTCTTC.

V is TRBV9 and J is TRBJ1-2; 7 nucleotides align to TRBD1. CDR3 length: 15 residues. With 0 bases clipped from V and 4 bases from J, the junction kept 6 bases outside the gene matches. Germline CDR1 and CDR2: SGDLS and YYNGEE. The CDR3 reads CASSVEVGGFYGYTF. CDR3 DNA sequence: TGTGCCAGCAGCGTAGAGGTAGGGGGCTTCTATGGCTACACCTTC.

The J gene is TRBJ2-1, the V gene TRBV5-4, with 11 bases matching TRBD2. J gave up 0 bases and V 2 bases, and 4 bases lay outside the gene matches. The CDR3 totals 17 residues. Germline V CDR1 and CDR2: SGHNT, YYREEE (reference sequence). CDR3 sequence (DNA): TGTGCCAGCAGCTTCGGGACTAGCGGTCCCTCCTACAATGAGCAGTTCTTC. This codes for CASSFGTSGPSYNEQFF.

The chain links TRBV19 to TRBJ2-7; 7 positions match TRBD1. The CDR3 is 15 residues long. V shed 5 bases and J 0 bases; nucleotides not matched to a gene: 7. Germline values: CDR1 LNHDA, CDR2 SQIVND (reference sequence). CDR3 sequence reads: CASSLNRGYSYEQYF. CDR3 coding DNA: TGTGCCAGTAGTTTAAACAGGGGCTACTCCTACGAGCAGTACTTC.

This clone appeared a single time. The CDR3 nucleotides are TGTGCCAGTAGTAACCGGAGGCAGACCCAGTACTTC. Translating it yields CASSNRRQTQYF. The genes are TRBV19 and TRBJ2-5; D may be TRBD2 (5 bases). Germline V lookup: CDR1 LNHDA, CDR2 SQIVND (reference sequence). The CDR3 covers 12 residues. The V and J ends lost 4 bases and 6 bases respectively, with 9 bases between them.

This sequence joins TRBV30 and TRBJ1-3, with 9 bases matching TRBD1. Germline V gene lookup returns CDR1 GTSNPN and CDR2 SVGIG (reference sequence). The V and J ends lost 4 bases and 7 bases, in that order; junction bases with no gene match: 8. This CDR3 spans 14 amino acids. The CDR3 coding sequence is TGTGCCTGGACTACAGGGGGCGAAGGGAACACCATATATTTT. Encoded protein: CAWTTGGEGNTIYF. Looking up the rest from reference TRBV30 and TRBJ1-3 gives the full variable domain: SQTIHQWPATLVQPVGSPLSLECTVEGTSNPNLYWYRQAAGRGLQLLFYSVGIGQISSEVPQNLSASRPQDRQFILSSKKLLLSDSGFYLCAWTTGGEGNTIYFGEGSWLTVV.

The chain uses TRBV15 and TRBJ1-2; 7 bases match TRBD1. Per germline, CDR1 LNHNV and CDR2 YYDKDF (reference sequence). V lost 2 bases, J lost 3 bases, and 9 bases stayed unmatched. This CDR3 has 16 amino acids. The CDR3 region has the DNA TGTGCCACCAGCAGACTAGGAGACAGGGTTGACTATGGCTACACCTTC. Protein product: CATSRLGDRVDYGYTF.

This chain connects TRBV5-1 to TRBJ2-7, with 8 bases lining up with TRBD1. V lost 4 bases to trimming and J lost 1 base; unmatched junction nucleotides: 10. CDR3 length: 16 residues. Germline assignment: CDR1 SGHRS and CDR2 YFSETQ. The CDR3 DNA is TGCGCCAGCAGCCAGGTTGGACAGGGATTATCCTACGAGCAGTACTTC. Its protein product is CASSQVGQGLSYEQYF.